Following are 15 T cell receptor beta chains from one sample sequenced in a study of regulatory T cells in long-lasting Graves disease. This sample's time point: newly diagnosed GD, antithyroid drugs for less than 3 months. The TCR library used RNA extracted from PBMCs. The TCR beta library used iRepertoire HTBI primers with Arm-PCR amplification of CDR3. From the multiplex PCR reads, TCRdb called clonotypes with MiXCR, one entry per CDR3 protein. The table shows roughly 520,000 distinct CDR3 sequences, with approximately 12% occurring only once. These sequences were also reported in another study, on T cells in Graves' hyperthyroidism and ophthalmopathy.

The input for sequencing was peripheral blood mononuclear cells (PBMCs), taken at new diagnosis, from a patient treated with antithyroid drugs. Receptor source: a woman in her 30s with Graves disease.

Only a few counts were recorded for this clonotype. The V gene is TRBV24-1, the J gene TRBJ2-1, with 7 bases aligning to TRBD1. From germline, CDR1 is KGHDR and CDR2 SFDVKD. With V trimmed by 9 bases and J by 2 bases, 15 bases remained unmatched. The CDR3 runs 17 residues. Written as DNA, the CDR3 is TGTGCCACCGCGGACAGGCATCTGCGATCCCCCTACAATGAGCAGTTCTTC. Translated, it gives CATADRHLRSPYNEQFF.

This clonotype was seen a handful of times. The chain's CDR3 is CASRPSGGGSEQFF. The CDR3 nucleotides read TGTGCCAGCAGACCCAGCGGGGGAGGGAGTGAGCAGTTCTTC. The V gene is TRBV12-3 or TRBV12-4, the J gene TRBJ2-1; TRBD2 matches at 8 bases. The CDR3 consists of 14 residues. Unmatched junction bases numbered 10, after V lost 6 bases and J lost 9 bases.

The table lists this clonotype with many counts. The chain is built from TRBV7-3 and TRBJ2-1; 9 nucleotides line up with TRBD2. V shed 2 bases, J shed 7 bases, and the junction held 6 bases outside the gene matches. The CDR3 is 15 amino acids. Germline values: CDR1 SGHTA, CDR2 FQGTGA. CDR3 sequence: CASSLGRGRGNEQFF. The CDR3 DNA sequence: TGTGCCAGCAGCTTAGGCCGCGGGAGGGGTAATGAGCAGTTCTTC.

There are many counts of this clonotype. The V and J genes are TRBV13 and TRBJ2-5, with D maybe TRBD2 (5 bases). V was cut by 4 bases and J by 0 bases, with 15 bases left in between. Looked up from germline, CDR1 is PRHDT and CDR2 is FYEKMQ (reference sequence). The CDR3 is 16 residues long. CDR3 DNA sequence: TGTGCCAGCAGCTCGATCGGACTCGAGTACCAAGAGACCCAGTACTTC. Protein sequence: CASSSIGLEYQETQYF.

The sample holds many counts of this clonotype. This chain uses TRBV28 with TRBJ2-1; 8 bases match TRBD2. This CDR3 region has 15 residues. CDR1 and CDR2 (germline): MDHEN, SYDVKM. With 5 bases clipped from V and 6 bases from J, the junction kept 9 bases outside the gene matches. CDR3 in DNA: TGTGCCAGCAGTCCCTTGTCGGGAGGGCCCAATGAGCAGTTCTTC. Protein product: CASSPLSGGPNEQFF.

The chain has TRBV6-2 or TRBV6-3 and TRBJ1-4; no reliable D call. V dropped 4 bases and J dropped 0 bases, with 12 bases sitting between them. This CDR3 is built from 16 residues. Germline CDR1 reads MNHEY; CDR2 reads SVGEGT. The CDR3, as DNA: TGTGCCAGCAGTTCCGAGACGGGCGCAACTAATGAAAAACTGTTTTTT. This encodes CASSSETGATNEKLFF.

The chain has TRBV7-2 and TRBJ2-2; 7 bases line up with TRBD2. There are 19 residues in the CDR3. Per the germline V gene, CDR1 is SGHTA and CDR2 is FQGNSA. The ends lost 1 base at V and 4 bases at J; junction bases unmatched: 15. This CDR3 is CASSLVPWREISRTGELFF. The CDR3 coding sequence is TGTGCCAGCAGCTTAGTTCCTTGGCGGGAGATAAGCCGCACCGGGGAGCTGTTTTTT.

This clonotype was observed a few times. The chain carries TRBV20-1 and TRBJ2-1, with D unresolved. This CDR3 spans 15 amino acids. Trimming cost V 6 bases and J 7 bases, with 22 bases left between them. Germline CDR1 reads DFQATT; CDR2 reads SNEGSKA (reference sequence). CDR3 nucleotide sequence: TGCAGTGCGAGACCGGGCCCCCCTGTCGGGAATGAGCAGTTCTTC. Amino acid sequence: CSARPGPPVGNEQFF.

This clonotype showed up many times. CDR3 loop: CASSVEGTAFTDTQYF. CDR3 in DNA: TGTGCCAGCAGCGTAGAAGGGACGGCCTTCACAGATACGCAGTATTTT. The chain joins TRBV9 to TRBJ2-3; D is perhaps TRBD1 or TRBD2 (5 bases each). The ends were cut back, 0 bases at V and 2 bases at J, with 13 bases in the middle. Germline V lookup: CDR1 SGDLS, CDR2 YYNGEE. The CDR3 runs to 16 residues.

In this sample, this clonotype turned up a few times. This chain links TRBV12-3 or TRBV12-4 with TRBJ2-2; D is perhaps TRBD2 (6 bases). Trimming shortened V by 7 bases and J by 0 bases, and 21 bases separated the two germline ends. The CDR3 covers 18 residues. Here the CDR3 DNA reads TGTGCCAGCAATACCGGGACTCGCCCAGAGTCGAACACCGGGGAGCTGTTTTTT. It codes for CASNTGTRPESNTGELFF.

The rearrangement joins TRBV3-1 to TRBJ1-2; 8 bases align to TRBD1. The CDR3 covers 16 residues. Trimming at V came to 4 bases and at J to 2 bases, leaving 9 bases not matched to a gene. Germline V CDR1 and CDR2: LGHDT, YNNKEL (reference sequence). The CDR3 DNA reads TGTGCCAGCAGCCCAGGGTCCAGGGGGCTGAACTATGGCTACACCTTC. Its translation is CASSPGSRGLNYGYTF. The variable domain in full, with the rest retrieved from reference TRBV3-1 and TRBJ1-2, is DTAVSQTPKYLVTQMGNDKSIKCEQNLGHDTMYWYKQDSKKFLKIMFSYNNKELIINETVPNRFSPKSPDKAHLNLHINSLELGDSAVYFCASSPGSRGLNYGYTFGSGTRLTVV.

The V call is TRBV19, the J call TRBJ1-2; the match to TRBD1 covers 7 bases. The CDR3 consists of 15 residues. Germline assignment: CDR1 LNHDA and CDR2 SQIVND (reference sequence). The J segment lost 8 bases and the V segment lost 0 bases, leaving 9 bases of the junction unmatched. The CDR3 sequence: CASSIDWNRGVGYTF. The CDR3 DNA sequence: TGTGCCAGTAGTATAGATTGGAACAGGGGAGTAGGCTACACCTTC.

This clonotype has a handful of counts. The V gene is TRBV5-1, the J gene TRBJ2-5; TRBD2 aligns across 7 bases. After removal of 2 bases from V and 7 bases from J, the junction contained 17 bases not matched to a gene. Germline CDR1 reads SGHRS; CDR2 reads YFSETQ. The CDR3 contains 17 residues. CDR3 sequence reads: CASSLGQGPTGEGTQYF. CDR3 nucleotides: TGCGCCAGCAGCTTAGGTCAGGGACCGACTGGGGAGGGGACCCAGTACTTC.

Ten or more counts support this clonotype. This chain connects TRBV10-2 to TRBJ2-7; D ambiguous. V lost 4 bases, J lost 5 bases, and 15 bases lay in between. Germline lookup yields CDR1 WSHSY and CDR2 SAAADI. This CDR3 is 14 amino acids long. The CDR3 region has the DNA TGCGCCAGCAGTGGACGCAGGTCCCTCGACGAGCAGTACTTC. Translation: CASSGRRSLDEQYF.

This clonotype appeared a few times. This chain connects TRBV7-9 to TRBJ2-3; D gene uncertain. CDR1 and CDR2 (germline): SEHNR, FQNEAQ (reference sequence). V was trimmed by 5 bases and J by 2 bases, leaving 11 bases between them. CDR3 size: 14 residues. CDR3 sequence: CASSPRHHTDTQYF. Written as DNA, the CDR3 is TGTGCCAGCAGCCCTAGACACCACACAGATACGCAGTATTTT.